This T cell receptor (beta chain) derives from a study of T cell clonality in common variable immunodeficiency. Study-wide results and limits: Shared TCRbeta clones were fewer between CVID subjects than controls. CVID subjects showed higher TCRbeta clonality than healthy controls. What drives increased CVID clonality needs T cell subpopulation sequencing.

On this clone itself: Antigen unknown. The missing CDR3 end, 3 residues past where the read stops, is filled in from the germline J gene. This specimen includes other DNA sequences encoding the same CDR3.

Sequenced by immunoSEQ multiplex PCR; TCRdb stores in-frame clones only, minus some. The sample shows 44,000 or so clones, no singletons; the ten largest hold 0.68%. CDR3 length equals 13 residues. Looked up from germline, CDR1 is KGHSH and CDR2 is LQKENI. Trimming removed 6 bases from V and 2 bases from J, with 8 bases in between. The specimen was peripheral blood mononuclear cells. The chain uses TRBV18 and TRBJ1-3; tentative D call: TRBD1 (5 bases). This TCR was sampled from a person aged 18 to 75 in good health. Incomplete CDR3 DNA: TGTGCCAGCTCTGGGGCAGCTGGAAACACC. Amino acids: CASSGAAGNT. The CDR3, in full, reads CASSGAAGNTIYF.